Listed below are T cell receptor beta chains from one sample, sequenced in a study of CD8 T cells in ankylosing spondylitis. TCRdb ran MiXCR on the 5' RACE reads and lists one entry per CDR3 protein. The sample has some 700,000 distinct CDR3 sequences; around 17% are singletons. Sequenced material: blood, either unsorted or a sorted T cell fraction (not recorded which). These receptors all come from a male donor with ankylosing spondylitis. Each CDR3 is given with its conserved first and last residue. Fields, in order: D gene, J gene, clone size, V gene, CDR3 protein, CDR3 DNA. D genes are given only for firm matches. Not every row has a clone size; where given, it reads once, few, many or a size class.

TRBD1 | TRBJ2-7 | once | TRBV5-4 | CASSPTGEDEQYF | TGTGCCAGCAGCCCGACAGGGGAGGACGAGCAGTACTTC
TRBD2 | TRBJ2-7 | few | TRBV12-3/TRBV12-4 | CASSPTSGGPSYEQYF | TGTGCCAGCAGTCCAACTAGCGGGGGGCCCTCCTACGAGCAGTACTTC
TRBD2 | TRBJ2-7 | few | TRBV30 | CAWSDTSVYEQYF | TGTGCCTGGAGTGATACTAGCGTCTACGAGCAGTACTTC
NA | TRBJ1-1 | NA | TRBV3-1 | CASSLQTASNTEAFF | TGTGCCAGCAGCCTTCAGACAGCAAGTAACACTGAAGCTTTCTTT
NA | TRBJ1-5 | NA | TRBV2 | CASSEEGRGNQPQHF | TGTGCCAGCAGCGAGGAGGGGAGGGGCAATCAGCCCCAGCATTTT
TRBD1 | TRBJ1-4 | NA | TRBV4-1 | CASSQDRQGHEKLFF | TGCGCCAGCAGCCAAGATCGACAGGGACATGAAAAACTGTTTTTT
NA | TRBJ2-5 | many | TRBV29-1 | CSVARSQETQYF | TGCAGCGTTGCCCGGTCACAAGAGACCCAGTACTTC
TRBD2 | TRBJ2-7 | NA | TRBV7-2 | CASSPPGLAGVDEQYF | TGTGCCAGCAGCCCCCCAGGACTAGCGGGAGTAGACGAGCAGTACTTC
TRBD2 | TRBJ2-7 | NA | TRBV6-1 | CASSHLAGAYEQYF | TGTGCCAGCAGCCATCTAGCGGGGGCCTACGAGCAGTACTTC
NA | TRBJ1-4 | many | TRBV5-1 | CASSLRDASATNEKLFF | TGCGCCAGCAGCTTAAGGGACGCCAGTGCAACTAATGAAAAACTGTTTTTT
TRBD1 | TRBJ1-5 | NA | TRBV27 | CATTRDSTNQPQHF | TGTGCCACTACAAGGGACAGTACCAATCAGCCCCAGCATTTT
NA | TRBJ2-1 | NA | TRBV20-1 | CSASGSPPNEQFF | TGCAGTGCTAGCGGCTCCCCTCCCAATGAGCAGTTCTTC
TRBD2 | TRBJ2-1 | few | TRBV18 | CASSPRLAGEYNEQFF | TGTGCCAGCTCGCCGCGACTAGCGGGGGAATACAATGAGCAGTTCTTC
TRBD1 | TRBJ1-2 | NA | TRBV10-3 | CAISGQGNYGYTF | TGTGCCATCAGTGGACAGGGGAACTATGGCTACACCTTC
NA | TRBJ1-1 | once | TRBV4-1 | CASSQDPRGLTEAFF | TGCGCCAGCAGCCAAGACCCCCGGGGGCTGACTGAAGCTTTCTTT
NA | TRBJ2-7 | NA | TRBV5-1 | CASSPSDRSSYEQYF | TGCGCCAGCAGCCCCTCGGACAGATCCTCCTACGAGCAGTACTTC
TRBD1 | TRBJ2-7 | NA | TRBV9 | CASSVEGRGYEQYF | TGTGCCAGCAGCGTAGAGGGCAGGGGGTACGAGCAGTACTTC
NA | TRBJ2-2 | NA | TRBV6-1 | CAVAGGMGNTGELFF | TGTGCCGTCGCTGGGGGAATGGGAAACACCGGGGAGCTGTTTTTT
TRBD2 | TRBJ2-3 | NA | TRBV11-2 | CASSLAPGLALDTQYF | TGTGCCAGCAGCTTGGCCCCGGGACTAGCTTTAGATACGCAGTATTTT
NA | TRBJ2-3 | many | TRBV10-3 | CAISDEQPHTDTQYF | TGTGCCATCAGTGATGAACAGCCCCACACAGATACGCAGTATTTT
NA | TRBJ1-1 | NA | TRBV4-2 | CASSLENPGYTEAFF | TGTGCCAGCAGCCTAGAAAACCCAGGGTATACTGAAGCTTTCTTT
TRBD2 | TRBJ2-7 | few | TRBV7-3 | CASSSQPGLAYDEQYF | TGTGCCAGCAGCTCCCAGCCCGGACTAGCTTACGACGAGCAGTACTTC
TRBD1 | TRBJ1-2 | few | TRBV12-3/TRBV12-4 | CASSVSGTGSPEGGYTF | TGTGCCAGCAGTGTCTCCGGGACAGGGTCCCCGGAGGGTGGCTACACCTTC
TRBD1 | TRBJ1-6 | NA | TRBV4-1 | CASSQQEDRGRPTAVSPLHF | TGCGCCAGCAGCCAACAAGAGGACAGGGGCCGTCCAACGGCGGTCTCACCCCTCCACTTT
NA | TRBJ2-7 | NA | TRBV6-2/TRBV6-3 | CASSGRGYEQYF | TGTGCCAGCAGCGGCAGGGGCTACGAGCAGTACTTC
NA | TRBJ2-6 | NA | TRBV7-2 | CASSLGGAAGANVLTF | TGTGCCAGCAGCCTAGGGGGGGCTGCTGGGGCCAACGTCCTGACTTTC
NA | TRBJ1-4 | NA | TRBV5-1 | CASSPGYATNEKLFF | TGCGCCAGCAGTCCGGGTTATGCGACTAATGAAAAACTGTTTTTT
NA | TRBJ2-5 | NA | TRBV20-1 | CSARGQPKETQYF | TGCAGTGCCAGGGGCCAACCAAAAGAGACCCAGTACTTC
NA | TRBJ1-2 | many | TRBV5-1 | CASSPEGYGYTF | TGCGCCAGCAGCCCTGAGGGCTATGGCTACACCTTC
TRBD2 | TRBJ2-7 | NA | TRBV6-5 | CASSYPGTREQYF | TGTGCCAGCAGTTACCCCGGGACTAGGGAGCAGTACTTC
NA | TRBJ2-3 | NA | TRBV11-2 | CASSLTGHSSTDTQYF | TGTGCCAGCAGCCTAACGGGACATTCTAGCACAGATACGCAGTATTTT
NA | TRBJ2-3 | few | TRBV6-1 | CASYKQGGTDTQYF | TGTGCCAGCTACAAGCAGGGTGGCACAGATACGCAGTATTTT
NA | TRBJ2-3 | many | TRBV29-1 | CSVAPTDTQYF | TGCAGCGTTGCCCCCACAGATACGCAGTATTTT
TRBD1 | TRBJ1-5 | few | TRBV7-2 | CASSLRQGEFQPQHF | TGTGCCAGCAGCTTGCGACAGGGGGAATTTCAGCCCCAGCATTTT
NA | TRBJ2-2 | few | TRBV10-3 | CAIRNGDTSNTGELFF | TGTGCCATCAGGAACGGGGACACGAGTAACACCGGGGAGCTGTTTTTT
NA | TRBJ1-2 | NA | TRBV7-9 | CASSSRQYGYTF | TGTGCCAGCAGCTCCCGCCAGTATGGCTACACCTTC
NA | TRBJ1-4 | NA | TRBV11-2 | CASSFSLRTDEKLFF | TGTGCCAGCAGCTTCTCTTTGAGGACGGATGAAAAACTGTTTTTT
NA | TRBJ2-3 | NA | TRBV7-6 | CASSLDRGRGNTQYF | TGTGCCAGCAGCTTAGACAGGGGCCGCGGGAATACGCAGTATTTT
NA | TRBJ1-1 | once | TRBV27 | CASSSFTGKGGEAFF | TGTGCCAGCAGCTCCTTTACAGGGAAAGGTGGTGAAGCTTTCTTT
NA | TRBJ2-7 | few | TRBV12-3/TRBV12-4 | CASSFSRDGQYF | TGTGCCAGCAGTTTCAGCAGGGACGGGCAGTACTTC
NA | TRBJ2-1 | NA | TRBV15 | CATSRGGRMNEQFF | TGTGCCACCAGCAGAGGTGGGAGGATGAATGAGCAGTTCTTC
NA | TRBJ2-7 | NA | TRBV7-2 | CASSLSTSWGSSYEQYF | TGTGCCAGCAGCTTATCGACGTCGTGGGGGAGCTCCTACGAGCAGTACTTC